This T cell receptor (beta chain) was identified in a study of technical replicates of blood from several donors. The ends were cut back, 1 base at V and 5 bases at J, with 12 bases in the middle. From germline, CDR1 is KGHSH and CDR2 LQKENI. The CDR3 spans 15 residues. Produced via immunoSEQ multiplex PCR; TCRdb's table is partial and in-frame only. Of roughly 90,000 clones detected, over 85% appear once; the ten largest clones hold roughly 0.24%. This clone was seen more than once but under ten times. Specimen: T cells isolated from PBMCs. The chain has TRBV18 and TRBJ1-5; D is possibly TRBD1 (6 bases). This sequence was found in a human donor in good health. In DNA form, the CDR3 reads TGTGCCAGCTCACCACTCCAGGGGATCGATCAGCCCCAGCATTTT. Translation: CASSPLQGIDQPQHF.